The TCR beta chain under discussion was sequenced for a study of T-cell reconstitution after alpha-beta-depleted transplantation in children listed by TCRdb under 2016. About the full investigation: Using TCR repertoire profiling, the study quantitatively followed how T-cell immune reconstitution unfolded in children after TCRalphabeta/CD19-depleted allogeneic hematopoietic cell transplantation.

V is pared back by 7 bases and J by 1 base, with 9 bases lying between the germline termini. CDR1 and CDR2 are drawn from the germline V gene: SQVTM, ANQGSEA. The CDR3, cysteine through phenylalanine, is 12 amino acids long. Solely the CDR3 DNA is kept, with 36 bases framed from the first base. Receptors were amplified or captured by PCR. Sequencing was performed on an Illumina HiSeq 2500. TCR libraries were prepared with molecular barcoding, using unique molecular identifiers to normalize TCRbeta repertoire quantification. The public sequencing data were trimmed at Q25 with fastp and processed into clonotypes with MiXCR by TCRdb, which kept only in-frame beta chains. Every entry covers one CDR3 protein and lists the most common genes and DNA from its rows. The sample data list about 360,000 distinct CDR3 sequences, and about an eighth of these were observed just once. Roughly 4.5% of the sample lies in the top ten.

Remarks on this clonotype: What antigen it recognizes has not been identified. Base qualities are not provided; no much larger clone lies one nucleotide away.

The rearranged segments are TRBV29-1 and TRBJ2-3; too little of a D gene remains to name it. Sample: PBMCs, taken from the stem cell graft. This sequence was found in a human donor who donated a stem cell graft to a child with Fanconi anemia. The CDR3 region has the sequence CSAERGTDTQYF. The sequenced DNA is TGCAGCGCCGAGAGAGGCACAGATACGCAGTATTTT.